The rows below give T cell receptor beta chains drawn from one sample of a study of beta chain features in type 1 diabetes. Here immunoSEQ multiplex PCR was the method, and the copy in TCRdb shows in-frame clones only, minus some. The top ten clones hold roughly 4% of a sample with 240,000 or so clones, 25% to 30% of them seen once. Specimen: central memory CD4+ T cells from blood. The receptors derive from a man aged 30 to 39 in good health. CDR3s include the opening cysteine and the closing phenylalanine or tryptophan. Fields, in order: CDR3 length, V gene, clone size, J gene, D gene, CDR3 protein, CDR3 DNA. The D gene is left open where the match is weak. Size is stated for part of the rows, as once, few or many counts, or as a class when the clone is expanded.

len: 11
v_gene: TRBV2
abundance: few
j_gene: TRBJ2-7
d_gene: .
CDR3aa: CASNQAYEQYF
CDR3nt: TGTGCCAGCAATCAGGCCTACGAGCAGTACTTC

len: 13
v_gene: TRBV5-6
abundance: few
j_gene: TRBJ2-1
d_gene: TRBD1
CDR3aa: CASSLGQGNEQFF
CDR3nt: TGTGCCAGCAGCTTGGGACAGGGCAATGAGCAGTTCTTC

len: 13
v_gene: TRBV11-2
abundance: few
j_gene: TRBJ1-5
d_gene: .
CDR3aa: CASSFGGNQPQHF
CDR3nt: TGTGCCAGCAGCTTTGGTGGGAATCAGCCCCAGCATTTT

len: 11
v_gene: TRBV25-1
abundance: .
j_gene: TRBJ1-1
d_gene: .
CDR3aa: CASSVRLEAFF
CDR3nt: TGTGCCAGCAGTGTCCGACTAGAAGCTTTCTTT

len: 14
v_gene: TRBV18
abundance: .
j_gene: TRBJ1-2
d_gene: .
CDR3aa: CASSPPNGDYGYTF
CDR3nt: TGTGCCAGCTCACCACCAAACGGAGACTATGGCTACACCTTC

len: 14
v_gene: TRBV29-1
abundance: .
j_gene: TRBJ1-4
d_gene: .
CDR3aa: CSAGGVRNNEKLFF
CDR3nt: TGCAGCGCCGGTGGGGTTCGGAATAATGAAAAACTGTTTTTT

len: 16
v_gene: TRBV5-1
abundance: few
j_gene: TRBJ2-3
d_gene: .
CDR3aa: CASSLDAGIGTDTQYF
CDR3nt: TGCGCCAGCAGCTTGGACGCGGGGATAGGCACAGATACGCAGTATTTT

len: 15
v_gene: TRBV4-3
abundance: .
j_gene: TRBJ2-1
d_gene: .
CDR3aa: CASSQDGGARGEQFF
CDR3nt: TGCGCCAGCAGCCAAGATGGGGGGGCTAGAGGTGAGCAGTTCTTC

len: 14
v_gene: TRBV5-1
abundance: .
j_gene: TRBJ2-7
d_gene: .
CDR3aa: CASSLEGGIDEQYF
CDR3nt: TGCGCCAGCAGCTTGGAGGGGGGAATAGACGAGCAGTACTTC

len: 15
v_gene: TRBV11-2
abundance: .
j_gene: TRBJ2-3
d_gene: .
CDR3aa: CASTDQPLGADTQYF
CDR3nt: TGTGCCAGCACCGACCAGCCGTTGGGGGCAGATACGCAGTATTTT

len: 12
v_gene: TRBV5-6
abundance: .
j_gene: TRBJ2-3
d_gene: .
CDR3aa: CASSLVGGTQYF
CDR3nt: TGTGCCAGCAGCTTGGTAGGTGGGACGCAGTATTTT

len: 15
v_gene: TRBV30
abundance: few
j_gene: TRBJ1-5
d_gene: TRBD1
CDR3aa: CAWSVQGGGGQPQHF
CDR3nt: TGTGCCTGGAGTGTACAAGGAGGGGGCGGGCAGCCCCAGCATTTT

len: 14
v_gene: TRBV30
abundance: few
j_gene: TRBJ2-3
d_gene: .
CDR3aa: CAWSVGQGADTQYF
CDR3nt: TGTGCCTGGAGTGTTGGCCAGGGTGCAGATACGCAGTATTTT

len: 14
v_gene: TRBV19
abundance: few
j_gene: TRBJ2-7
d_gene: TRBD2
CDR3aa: CASSGTSGISEQYF
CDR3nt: TGTGCCAGTAGTGGGACTAGCGGGATTAGTGAGCAGTACTTC

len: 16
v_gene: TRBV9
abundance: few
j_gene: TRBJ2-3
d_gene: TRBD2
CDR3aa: CASSVRGRPATDTQYF
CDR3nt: TGTGCCAGCAGCGTTCGCGGGAGGCCGGCCACAGATACGCAGTATTTT

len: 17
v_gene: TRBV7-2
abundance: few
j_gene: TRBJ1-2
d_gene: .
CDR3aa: CASSLEASGQSNYGYTF
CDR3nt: TGTGCCAGCAGCTTAGAGGCCTCTGGACAGTCTAACTATGGCTACACCTTC

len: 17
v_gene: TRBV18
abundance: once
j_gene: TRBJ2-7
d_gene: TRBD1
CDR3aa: CASSPPGQRSSSYEQYF
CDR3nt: TGTGCCAGCTCTCCACCGGGACAGCGTTCAAGCTCCTACGAGCAGTACTTC

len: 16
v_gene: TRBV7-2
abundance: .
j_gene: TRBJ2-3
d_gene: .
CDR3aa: CASSLDSAGSTDTQYF
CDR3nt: TGTGCCAGCAGCTTAGATAGCGCGGGGAGCACAGATACGCAGTATTTT

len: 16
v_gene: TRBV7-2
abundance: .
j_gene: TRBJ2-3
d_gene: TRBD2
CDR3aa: CASSLASGGAPDTQYF
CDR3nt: TGTGCCAGCAGCTTAGCCAGCGGGGGGGCCCCAGATACGCAGTATTTT

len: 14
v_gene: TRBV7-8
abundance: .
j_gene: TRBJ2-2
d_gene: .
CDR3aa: CASSAAGNTGELFF
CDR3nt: TGTGCCAGCAGCGCCGCCGGGAACACCGGGGAGCTGTTTTTT

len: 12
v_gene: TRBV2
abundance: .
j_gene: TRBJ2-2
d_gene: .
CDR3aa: CARRPYTGELFF
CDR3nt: TGTGCCAGGCGGCCGTACACCGGGGAGCTGTTTTTT

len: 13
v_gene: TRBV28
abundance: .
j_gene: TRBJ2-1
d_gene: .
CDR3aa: CATTSRGHNEQFF
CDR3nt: TGTGCCACCACCTCGAGGGGACACAATGAGCAGTTCTTC

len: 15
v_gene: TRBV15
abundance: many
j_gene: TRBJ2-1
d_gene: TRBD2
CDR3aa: CATSREGGGADEQFF
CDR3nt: TGTGCCACCAGCAGAGAAGGCGGGGGGGCCGATGAGCAGTTCTTC

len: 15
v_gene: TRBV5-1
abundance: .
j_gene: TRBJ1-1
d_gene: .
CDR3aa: CASSLGQTLNTEAFF
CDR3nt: TGCGCCAGCAGCTTGGGGCAGACCTTGAACACTGAAGCTTTCTTT

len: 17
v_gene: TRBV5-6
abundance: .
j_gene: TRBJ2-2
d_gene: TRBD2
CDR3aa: CASSPSGRGGRIGELFF
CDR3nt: TGTGCCAGCAGCCCCTCAGGGCGGGGGGGCCGAATCGGGGAGCTGTTTTTT

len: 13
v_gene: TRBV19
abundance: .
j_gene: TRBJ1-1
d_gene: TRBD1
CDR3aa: CASSIHGTGKAFF
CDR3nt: TGTGCCAGTAGTATCCACGGGACAGGGAAAGCTTTCTTT

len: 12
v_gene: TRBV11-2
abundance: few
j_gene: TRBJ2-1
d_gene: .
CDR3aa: CASSPNRVEQFF
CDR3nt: TGTGCCAGCAGCCCCAACAGGGTTGAGCAGTTCTTC

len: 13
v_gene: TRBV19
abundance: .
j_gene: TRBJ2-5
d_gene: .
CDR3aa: CASSPGLQETQYF
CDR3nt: TGTGCCAGTAGTCCGGGATTACAAGAGACCCAGTACTTC

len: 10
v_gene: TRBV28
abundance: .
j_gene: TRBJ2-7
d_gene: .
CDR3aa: CASSGYEQYF
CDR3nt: TGTGCCAGCAGTGGCTACGAGCAGTACTTC

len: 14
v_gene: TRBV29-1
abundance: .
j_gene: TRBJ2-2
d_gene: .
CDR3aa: CSAAWGPITGELFF
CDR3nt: TGCAGCGCCGCATGGGGGCCTATCACCGGGGAGCTGTTTTTT

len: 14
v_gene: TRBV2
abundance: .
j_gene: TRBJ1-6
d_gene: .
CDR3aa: CASSALGYNSPLHF
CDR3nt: TGTGCCAGCAGTGCTCTAGGTTATAATTCACCCCTCCACTTT

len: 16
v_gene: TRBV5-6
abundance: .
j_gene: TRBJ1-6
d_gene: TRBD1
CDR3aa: CASSSGTGRGNSPLHF
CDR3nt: TGTGCCAGCAGCTCCGGGACAGGGAGAGGGAATTCACCCCTCCACTTT

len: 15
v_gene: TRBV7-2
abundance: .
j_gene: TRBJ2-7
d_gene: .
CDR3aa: CASSLGPTGAGEQYF
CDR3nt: TGTGCCAGCAGCTTAGGTCCTACGGGGGCAGGCGAGCAGTACTTC

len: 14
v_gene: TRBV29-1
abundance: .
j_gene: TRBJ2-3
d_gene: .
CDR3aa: CSVKTGSGMDTQYF
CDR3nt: TGCAGCGTTAAGACAGGTTCTGGGATGGATACGCAGTATTTT

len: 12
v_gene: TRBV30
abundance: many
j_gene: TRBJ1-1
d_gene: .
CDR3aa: CAWSVGTAQAFF
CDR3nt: TGTGCCTGGAGTGTGGGGACGGCGCAAGCTTTCTTT

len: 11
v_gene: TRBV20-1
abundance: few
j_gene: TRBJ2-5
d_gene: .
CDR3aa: CSAAARETQYF
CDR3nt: TGCAGTGCGGCTGCTAGGGAGACCCAGTACTTC

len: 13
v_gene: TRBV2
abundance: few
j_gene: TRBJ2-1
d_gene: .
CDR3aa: CASSGASVNEQFF
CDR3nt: TGTGCCAGCAGTGGGGCTAGCGTAAATGAGCAGTTCTTC

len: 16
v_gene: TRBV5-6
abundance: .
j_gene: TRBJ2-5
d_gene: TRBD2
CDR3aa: CASSLAPSGGKETQYF
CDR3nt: TGTGCCAGCAGCTTGGCGCCTAGCGGTGGGAAAGAGACCCAGTACTTC

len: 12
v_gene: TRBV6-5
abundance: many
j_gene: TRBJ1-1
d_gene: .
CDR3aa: CASSQPPAEAFF
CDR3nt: TGTGCCAGCAGTCAACCACCCGCGGAAGCTTTCTTT

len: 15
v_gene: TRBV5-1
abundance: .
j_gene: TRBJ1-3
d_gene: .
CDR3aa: CASSPQGNSGNTIYF
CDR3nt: TGCGCCAGCAGCCCACAGGGCAACTCTGGAAACACCATATATTTT

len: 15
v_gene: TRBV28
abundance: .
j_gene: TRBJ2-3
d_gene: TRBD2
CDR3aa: CASRELAGGTDTQYF
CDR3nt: TGTGCCAGCCGCGAACTAGCGGGAGGCACAGATACGCAGTATTTT

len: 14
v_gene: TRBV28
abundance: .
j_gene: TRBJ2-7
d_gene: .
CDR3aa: CASSSGTDYYEQYF
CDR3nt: TGTGCCAGCAGTTCCGGGACCGATTACTACGAGCAGTACTTC

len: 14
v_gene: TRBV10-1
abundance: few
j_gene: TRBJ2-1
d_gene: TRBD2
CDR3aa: CASSSTSGGNEQFF
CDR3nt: TGCGCCAGCAGTTCGACTAGCGGGGGAAATGAGCAGTTCTTC